This TCR beta chain derives from a study of T cells after yellow fever vaccination. V dropped 8 bases and J dropped 7; count of bases not matched to a gene: 2. Germline V gene sequence: CDR1 MNHEY, CDR2 SMNVEV (reference sequence). The length of the CDR3 is 12 residues. TCRdb re-derived calls from the 5' RACE reads in MiXCR, one entry per CDR3 protein. Of 150,000 to 200,000 distinct CDR3 sequences in the sample, 9.3% are singletons; the top ten hold 35% to 40%. This clonotype was counted many times. The specimen comprised CD8+ T cells sorted from PBMCs, sampled 45 days after the yellow fever booster vaccination. The chain carries TRBV27 and TRBJ1-6; 7 bases line up with TRBD1. This receptor was obtained from a man younger than 35 who received the YFV17D yellow fever vaccine. The DNA for the CDR3 is TGTGCCAGCGCGGACAGGAATTCACCCCTCCACTTT. It codes for CASADRNSPLHF.